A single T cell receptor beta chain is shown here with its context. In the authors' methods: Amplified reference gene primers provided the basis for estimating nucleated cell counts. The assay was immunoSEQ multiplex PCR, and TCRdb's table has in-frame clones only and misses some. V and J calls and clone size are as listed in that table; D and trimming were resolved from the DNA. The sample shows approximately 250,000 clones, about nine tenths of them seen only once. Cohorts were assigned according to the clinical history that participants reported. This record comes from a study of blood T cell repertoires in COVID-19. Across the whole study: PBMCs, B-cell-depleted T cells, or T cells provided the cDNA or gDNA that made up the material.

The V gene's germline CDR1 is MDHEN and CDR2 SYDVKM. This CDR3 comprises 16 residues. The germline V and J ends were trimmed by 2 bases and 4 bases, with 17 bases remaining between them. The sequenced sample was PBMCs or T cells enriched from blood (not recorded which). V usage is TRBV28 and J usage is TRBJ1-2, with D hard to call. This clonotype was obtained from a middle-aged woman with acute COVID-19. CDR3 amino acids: CASSLDGGLLGYGYTF. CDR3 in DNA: TGTGCCAGCAGTTTAGACGGCGGCCTATTAGGCTATGGCTACACCTTC.